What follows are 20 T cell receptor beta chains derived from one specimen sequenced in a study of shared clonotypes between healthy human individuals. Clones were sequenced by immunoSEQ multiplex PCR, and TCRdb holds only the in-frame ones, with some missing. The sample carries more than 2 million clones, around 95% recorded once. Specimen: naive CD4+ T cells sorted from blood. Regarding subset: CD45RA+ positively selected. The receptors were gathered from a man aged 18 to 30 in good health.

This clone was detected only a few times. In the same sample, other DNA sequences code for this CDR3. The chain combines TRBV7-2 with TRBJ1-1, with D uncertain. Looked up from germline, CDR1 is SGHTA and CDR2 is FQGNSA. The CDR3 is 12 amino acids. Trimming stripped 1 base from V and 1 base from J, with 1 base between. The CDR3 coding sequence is TGTGCCAGCAGCTTAGAGAACACTGAAGCTTTCTTT. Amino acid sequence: CASSLENTEAFF. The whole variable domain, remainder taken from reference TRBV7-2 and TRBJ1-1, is GAGVSQSPSNKVTEKGKDVELRCDPISGHTALYWYRQSLGQGLEFLIYFQGNSAPDKSGLPSDRFSAERTGGSVSTLTIQRTQQEDSAVYLCASSLENTEAFFGQGTRLTVV.

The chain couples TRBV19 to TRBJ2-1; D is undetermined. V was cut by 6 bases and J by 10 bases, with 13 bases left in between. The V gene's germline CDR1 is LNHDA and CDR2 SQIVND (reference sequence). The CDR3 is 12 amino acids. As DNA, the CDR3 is TGTGCCAGTAGGATACATACACCAGAGCAGTTCTTC. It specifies CASRIHTPEQFF.

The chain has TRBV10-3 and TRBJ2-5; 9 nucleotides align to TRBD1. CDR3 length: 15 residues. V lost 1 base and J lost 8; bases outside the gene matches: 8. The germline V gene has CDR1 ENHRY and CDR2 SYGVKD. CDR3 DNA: TGTGCCATCAGTGAGTTGACAGGGGGGTCCTCAACCCAGTACTTC. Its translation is CAISELTGGSSTQYF.

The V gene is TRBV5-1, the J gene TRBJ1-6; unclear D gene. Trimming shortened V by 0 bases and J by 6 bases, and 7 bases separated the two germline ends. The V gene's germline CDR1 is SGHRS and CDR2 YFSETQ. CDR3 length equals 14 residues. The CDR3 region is CASSLVQSNSPLHF. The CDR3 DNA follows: TGCGCCAGCAGCTTGGTTCAGAGTAATTCACCCCTCCACTTT.

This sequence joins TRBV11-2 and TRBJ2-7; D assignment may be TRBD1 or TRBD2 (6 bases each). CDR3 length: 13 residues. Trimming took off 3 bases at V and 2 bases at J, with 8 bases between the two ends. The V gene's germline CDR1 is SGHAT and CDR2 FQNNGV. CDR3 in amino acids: CASSFRGPYEQYF. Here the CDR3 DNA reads TGTGCCAGCAGCTTCCGGGGGCCCTACGAGCAGTACTTC.

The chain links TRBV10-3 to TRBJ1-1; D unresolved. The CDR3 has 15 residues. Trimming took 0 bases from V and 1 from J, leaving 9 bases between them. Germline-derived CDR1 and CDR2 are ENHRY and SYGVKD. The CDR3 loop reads CAISESEDANTEAFF. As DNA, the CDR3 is TGTGCCATCAGTGAGTCGGAGGATGCGAACACTGAAGCTTTCTTT.

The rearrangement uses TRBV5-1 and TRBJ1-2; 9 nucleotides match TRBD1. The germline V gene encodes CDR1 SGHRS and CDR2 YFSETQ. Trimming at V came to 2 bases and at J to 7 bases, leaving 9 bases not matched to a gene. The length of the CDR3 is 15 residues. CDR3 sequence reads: CASSLGDRARPGYTF. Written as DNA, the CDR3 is TGCGCCAGCAGCTTAGGGGACAGGGCCCGGCCTGGCTACACCTTC.

The CDR3 is CSAPQYEKLFF. The CDR3 DNA is TGCAGTGCTCCACAGTATGAAAAACTGTTTTTT. The V gene is TRBV20-1, the J gene TRBJ1-4; D ambiguous. Germline V lookup: CDR1 DFQATT, CDR2 SNEGSKA (reference sequence). CDR3 length: 11 amino acids. V lost 5 bases to trimming and J lost 6 bases, with 7 bases between them.

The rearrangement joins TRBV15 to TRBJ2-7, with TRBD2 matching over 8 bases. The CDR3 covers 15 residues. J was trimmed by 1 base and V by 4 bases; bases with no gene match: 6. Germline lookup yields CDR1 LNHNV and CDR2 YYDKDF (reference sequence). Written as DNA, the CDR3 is TGTGCCACCAGCACCCGAGCGGGAGCATCCTACGAGCAGTACTTC. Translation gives CATSTRAGASYEQYF.

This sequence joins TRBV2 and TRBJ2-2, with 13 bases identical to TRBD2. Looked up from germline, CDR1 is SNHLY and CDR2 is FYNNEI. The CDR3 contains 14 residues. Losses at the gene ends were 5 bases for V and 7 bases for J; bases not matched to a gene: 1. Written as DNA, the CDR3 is TGTGCCAGCAGTCGGACTAGCGGGAGCGGGGAGCTGTTTTTT. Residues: CASSRTSGSGELFF.

CDR3 loop: CASSQDQLAGGRTRTYEQYF. The DNA for the CDR3 is TGCGCCAGCAGCCAAGACCAACTAGCGGGAGGACGCACGAGAACCTACGAGCAGTACTTC. The chain links TRBV4-1 to TRBJ2-7; TRBD2 matches 12 bases. Germline loops: CDR1 MGHRA, CDR2 YSYEKL. The length of the CDR3 is 20 residues. V gave up 0 bases and J gave up 2 bases; unmatched junction bases: 14.

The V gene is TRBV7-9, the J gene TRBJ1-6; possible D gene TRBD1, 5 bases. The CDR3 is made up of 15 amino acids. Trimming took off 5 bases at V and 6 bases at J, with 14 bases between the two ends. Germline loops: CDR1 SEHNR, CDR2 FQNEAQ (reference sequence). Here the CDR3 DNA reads TGTGCCAGCAGCCTGGGGACTAGCGTTAATTCACCCCTCCACTTT. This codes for CASSLGTSVNSPLHF.

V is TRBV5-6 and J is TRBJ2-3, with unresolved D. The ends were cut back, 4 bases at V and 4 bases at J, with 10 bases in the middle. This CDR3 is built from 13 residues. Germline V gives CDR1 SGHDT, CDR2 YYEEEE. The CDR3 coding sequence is TGTGCCAGCAGCACCGGTGTCTCAGATACGCAGTATTTT. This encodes CASSTGVSDTQYF.

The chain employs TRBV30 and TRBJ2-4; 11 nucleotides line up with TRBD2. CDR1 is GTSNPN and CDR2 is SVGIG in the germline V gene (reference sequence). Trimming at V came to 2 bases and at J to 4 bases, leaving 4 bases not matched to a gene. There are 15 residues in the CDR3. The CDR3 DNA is TGTGCCTGGAGTCAAGGACTAGCGGGTAAAAACATTCAGTACTTC. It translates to CAWSQGLAGKNIQYF.

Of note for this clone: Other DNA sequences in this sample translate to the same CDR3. This chain's CDR3 is CASSSLGTEAFF. The CDR3 bases are TGTGCCAGCAGCTCTCTTGGAACTGAAGCTTTCTTT. The chain links TRBV7-9 to TRBJ1-1; D unresolved. The CDR3 has 12 amino acids. The germline gives CDR1 SEHNR, CDR2 FQNEAQ (reference sequence). V lost 4 bases to trimming and J lost 5 bases, with 8 bases between them.

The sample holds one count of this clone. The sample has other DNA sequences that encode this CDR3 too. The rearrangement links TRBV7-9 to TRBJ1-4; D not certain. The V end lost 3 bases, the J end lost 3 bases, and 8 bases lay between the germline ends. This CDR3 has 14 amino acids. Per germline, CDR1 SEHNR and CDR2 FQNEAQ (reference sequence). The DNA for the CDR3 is TGTGCCAGCAGCTTGGGCGGGGCTAATGAAAAACTGTTTTTT. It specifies CASSLGGANEKLFF.

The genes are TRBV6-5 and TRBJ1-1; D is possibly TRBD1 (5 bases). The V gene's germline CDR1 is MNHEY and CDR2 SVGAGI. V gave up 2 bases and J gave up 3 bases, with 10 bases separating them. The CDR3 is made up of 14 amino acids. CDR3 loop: CASSYAEGDTEAFF. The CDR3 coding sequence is TGTGCCAGCAGTTACGCAGAAGGGGACACTGAAGCTTTCTTT.

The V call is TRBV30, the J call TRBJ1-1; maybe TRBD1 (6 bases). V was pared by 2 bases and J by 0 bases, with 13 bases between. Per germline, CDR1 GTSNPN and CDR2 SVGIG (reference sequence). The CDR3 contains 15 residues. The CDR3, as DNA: TGTGCCTGGAGTTTACGGACAGCCATGAACACTGAAGCTTTCTTT. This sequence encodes CAWSLRTAMNTEAFF.

This CDR3 reads CASSLEQAGEQYF. The DNA for the CDR3 is TGTGCCAGCAGCTTAGAGCAGGCCGGCGAGCAGTACTTC. The rearrangement links TRBV11-3 to TRBJ2-7, with D hard to call. Per germline, CDR1 SGHNT and CDR2 YENEEA. Deletions cut 0 bases from V and 6 bases from J, with 9 bases between. The CDR3 runs 13 residues.

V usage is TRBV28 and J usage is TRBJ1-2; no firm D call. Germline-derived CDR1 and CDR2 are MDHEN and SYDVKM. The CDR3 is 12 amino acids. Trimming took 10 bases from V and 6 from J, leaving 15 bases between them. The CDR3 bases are TGTGCCACCAACCGGAGGACCAATGGCTACACCTTC. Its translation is CATNRRTNGYTF.